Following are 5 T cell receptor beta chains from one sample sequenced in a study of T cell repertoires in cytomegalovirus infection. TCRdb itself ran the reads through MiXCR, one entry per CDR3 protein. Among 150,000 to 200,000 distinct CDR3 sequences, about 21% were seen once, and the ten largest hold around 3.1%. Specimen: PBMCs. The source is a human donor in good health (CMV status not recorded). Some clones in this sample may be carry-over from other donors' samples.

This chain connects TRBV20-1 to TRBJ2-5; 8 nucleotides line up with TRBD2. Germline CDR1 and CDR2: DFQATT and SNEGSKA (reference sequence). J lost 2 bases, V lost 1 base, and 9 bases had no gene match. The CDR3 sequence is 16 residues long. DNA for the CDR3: TGCAGTGCTAGAGGACTAGCGTCGAGGGGTCAAGAGACCCAGTACTTC. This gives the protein CSARGLASRGQETQYF.

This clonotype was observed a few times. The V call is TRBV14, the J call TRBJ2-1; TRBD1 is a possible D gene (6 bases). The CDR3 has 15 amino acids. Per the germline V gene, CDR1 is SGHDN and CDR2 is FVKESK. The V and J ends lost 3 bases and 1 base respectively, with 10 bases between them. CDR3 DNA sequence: TGTGCCAGCAGCCACTCGGACAGATCCTACAATGAGCAGTTCTTC. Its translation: CASSHSDRSYNEQFF. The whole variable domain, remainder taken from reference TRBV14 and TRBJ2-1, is EAGVTQFPSHSVIEKGQTVTLRCDPISGHDNLYWYRRVMGKEIKFLLHFVKESKQDESGMPNNRFLAERTGGTYSTLKVQPAELEDSGVYFCASSHSDRSYNEQFFGPGTRLTVL.

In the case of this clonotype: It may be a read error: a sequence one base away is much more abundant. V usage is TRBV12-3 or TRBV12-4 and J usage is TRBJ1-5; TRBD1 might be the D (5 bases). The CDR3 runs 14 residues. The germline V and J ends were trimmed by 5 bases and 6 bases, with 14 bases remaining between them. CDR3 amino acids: CASSPRRGSQPQHF. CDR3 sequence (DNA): TGTGCCAGCAGTCCCCGACGGGGGAGTCAGCCCCAGCATTTT.

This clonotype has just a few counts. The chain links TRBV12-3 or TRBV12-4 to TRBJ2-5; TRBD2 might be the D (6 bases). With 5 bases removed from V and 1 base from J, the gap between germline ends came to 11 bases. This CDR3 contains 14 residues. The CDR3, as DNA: TGTGCCAGCAGTCCGCGGGACGGCCAAGAGACCCAGTACTTC. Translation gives CASSPRDGQETQYF.

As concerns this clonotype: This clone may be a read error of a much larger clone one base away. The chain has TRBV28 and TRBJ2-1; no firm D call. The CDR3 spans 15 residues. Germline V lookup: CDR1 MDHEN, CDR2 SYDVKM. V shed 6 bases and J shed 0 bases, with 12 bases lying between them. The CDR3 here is CASSPDKRSYNEQFF. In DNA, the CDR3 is TGTGCCAGCAGCCCTGACAAACGCTCCTACAATGAGCAGTTCTTC.